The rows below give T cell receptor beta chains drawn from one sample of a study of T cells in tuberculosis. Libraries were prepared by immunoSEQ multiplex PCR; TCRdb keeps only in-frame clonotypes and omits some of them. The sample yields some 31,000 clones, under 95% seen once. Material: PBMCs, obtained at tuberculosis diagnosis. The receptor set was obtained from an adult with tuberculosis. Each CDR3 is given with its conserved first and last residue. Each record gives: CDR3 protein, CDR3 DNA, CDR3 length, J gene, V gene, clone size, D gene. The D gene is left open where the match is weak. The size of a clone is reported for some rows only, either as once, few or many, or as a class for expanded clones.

cdr3_aa: CASSLVHSGYTF; cdr3_nt: TGTGCCAGCAGCTTAGTCCACAGTGGCTACACCTTC; cdr3_length: 12; j_call: TRBJ1-2; v_call: TRBV11-2; clone_size: .; d_call: .
cdr3_aa: CASSLLSDSRYGYTF; cdr3_nt: TGTGCCAGCAGTTTACTTTCCGACAGCCGCTATGGCTACACCTTC; cdr3_length: 15; j_call: TRBJ1-2; v_call: TRBV2; clone_size: .; d_call: .
cdr3_aa: CASSADNSYEQYF; cdr3_nt: TGTGCCAGCAGCGCAGACAACTCCTACGAGCAGTACTTC; cdr3_length: 13; j_call: TRBJ2-7; v_call: TRBV11-3; clone_size: .; d_call: .
cdr3_aa: CGVATGTRAGNTIYF; cdr3_nt: TGTGGCGTAGCAACAGGGACTAGGGCAGGAAACACCATATATTTT; cdr3_length: 15; j_call: TRBJ1-3; v_call: TRBV5-4; clone_size: .; d_call: .
cdr3_aa: CASSEAGWATEAFF; cdr3_nt: TGCGCCAGCAGTGAGGCAGGGTGGGCCACTGAAGCTTTCTTT; cdr3_length: 14; j_call: TRBJ1-1; v_call: TRBV10-2; clone_size: .; d_call: .
cdr3_aa: CASSRGKMTSGVPYEQYF; cdr3_nt: TGTGCCAGTTCTCGGGGGAAAATGACTAGCGGAGTACCCTACGAGCAGTACTTC; cdr3_length: 18; j_call: TRBJ2-7; v_call: TRBV19; clone_size: .; d_call: TRBD2
cdr3_aa: CASTRGGAQGEAFF; cdr3_nt: TGTGCCAGCACCCGAGGGGGGGCCCAGGGTGAAGCTTTCTTT; cdr3_length: 14; j_call: TRBJ1-1; v_call: TRBV2; clone_size: .; d_call: .
cdr3_aa: CASKGGLYEQFF; cdr3_nt: TGTGCCAGCAAAGGCGGGCTCTATGAGCAGTTCTTC; cdr3_length: 12; j_call: TRBJ2-1; v_call: TRBV28; clone_size: .; d_call: .
cdr3_aa: CASSLDRHQYEQYF; cdr3_nt: TGCGCCAGCAGCCTAGACAGGCACCAATACGAGCAGTACTTC; cdr3_length: 14; j_call: TRBJ2-7; v_call: TRBV5-1; clone_size: .; d_call: .
cdr3_aa: CASSPGTSSYEQYF; cdr3_nt: TGTGCCAGCAGTCCCGGGACTAGCTCCTACGAGCAGTACTTC; cdr3_length: 14; j_call: TRBJ2-7; v_call: TRBV9; clone_size: .; d_call: TRBD2
cdr3_aa: CASSATGGHNYGYTF; cdr3_nt: TGTGCCAGCAGCGCAACAGGGGGGCACAACTATGGCTACACCTTC; cdr3_length: 15; j_call: TRBJ1-2; v_call: TRBV9; clone_size: .; d_call: TRBD1
cdr3_aa: CASSIGGTNRYEQYF; cdr3_nt: TGTGCCAGTAGTATTGGGGGGACTAACAGGTACGAGCAGTACTTC; cdr3_length: 15; j_call: TRBJ2-7; v_call: TRBV19; clone_size: .; d_call: TRBD2
cdr3_aa: CATSRSSWGGIFLNSNQPQHF; cdr3_nt: TGTGCCACCAGCAGATCCTCATGGGGGGGTATCTTTCTTAATAGCAATCAGCCCCAGCATTTT; cdr3_length: 21; j_call: TRBJ1-5; v_call: TRBV15; clone_size: .; d_call: .
cdr3_aa: CASSKATRDRGPPNYGYTF; cdr3_nt: TGCGCCAGCAGCAAAGCCACCCGGGACAGGGGGCCTCCTAACTATGGCTACACCTTC; cdr3_length: 19; j_call: TRBJ1-2; v_call: TRBV4-1; clone_size: .; d_call: TRBD1
cdr3_aa: CASLRDTQETQYF; cdr3_nt: TGTGCCAGTCTCCGGGACACTCAAGAGACCCAGTACTTC; cdr3_length: 13; j_call: TRBJ2-5; v_call: TRBV2; clone_size: .; d_call: .
cdr3_aa: CASSQTRVPYNEQFF; cdr3_nt: TGTGCCAGCAGCCAAACTAGAGTACCCTACAATGAGCAGTTCTTC; cdr3_length: 15; j_call: TRBJ2-1; v_call: TRBV7-8; clone_size: .; d_call: .
cdr3_aa: CSSGDTEAFF; cdr3_nt: TGCAGTTCAGGGGACACTGAAGCTTTCTTT; cdr3_length: 10; j_call: TRBJ1-1; v_call: TRBV29-1; clone_size: .; d_call: .
cdr3_aa: CASSVGPAGELFF; cdr3_nt: TGTGCCAGCAGCGTAGGTCCCGCCGGGGAGCTGTTTTTT; cdr3_length: 13; j_call: TRBJ2-2; v_call: TRBV9; clone_size: .; d_call: .
cdr3_aa: CASSRDRVETQYF; cdr3_nt: TGTGCCAGTAGTAGGGACAGGGTGGAGACCCAGTACTTC; cdr3_length: 13; j_call: TRBJ2-5; v_call: TRBV19; clone_size: once; d_call: TRBD1
cdr3_aa: CASSLSGRTGELFF; cdr3_nt: TGTGCCAGCAGCCTTAGCGGGAGAACCGGGGAGCTGTTTTTT; cdr3_length: 14; j_call: TRBJ2-2; v_call: TRBV7-3; clone_size: .; d_call: TRBD2
cdr3_aa: CASRGGGQRGDTQYF; cdr3_nt: TGTGCCAGCCGGGGCGGGGGTCAGAGAGGGGATACGCAGTATTTT; cdr3_length: 15; j_call: TRBJ2-3; v_call: TRBV28; clone_size: once; d_call: TRBD2
cdr3_aa: CASRTATGELFF; cdr3_nt: TGTGCCAGCAGAACAGCCACCGGGGAGCTGTTTTTT; cdr3_length: 12; j_call: TRBJ2-2; v_call: TRBV27; clone_size: .; d_call: .
cdr3_aa: CASSFGRVDEQYF; cdr3_nt: TGTGCCAGCAGCTTCGGCAGGGTCGACGAGCAGTACTTC; cdr3_length: 13; j_call: TRBJ2-7; v_call: TRBV7-4; clone_size: .; d_call: .
cdr3_aa: CASSAHLNEQFF; cdr3_nt: TGCGCCAGCAGTGCCCACTTGAATGAGCAGTTCTTC; cdr3_length: 12; j_call: TRBJ2-1; v_call: TRBV10-1; clone_size: .; d_call: .
cdr3_aa: CASSQSPAGGSSSYEQYF; cdr3_nt: TGCGCCAGCAGCCAGAGCCCAGCGGGAGGGAGTAGCTCCTACGAGCAGTACTTC; cdr3_length: 18; j_call: TRBJ2-7; v_call: TRBV5-1; clone_size: .; d_call: TRBD2
cdr3_aa: CASRGQDYGYTF; cdr3_nt: TGTGCCAGCAGAGGACAGGACTATGGCTACACCTTC; cdr3_length: 12; j_call: TRBJ1-2; v_call: TRBV14; clone_size: .; d_call: TRBD1
cdr3_aa: CASSSGTKGEQYF; cdr3_nt: TGTGCCAGCAGCTCCGGGACAAAAGGCGAGCAGTACTTC; cdr3_length: 13; j_call: TRBJ2-7; v_call: TRBV9; clone_size: once; d_call: .
cdr3_aa: CASSSIGGRPGLQQYF; cdr3_nt: TGTGCCAGCAGCTCCATAGGCGGACGACCAGGGCTGCAGCAGTACTTC; cdr3_length: 16; j_call: TRBJ2-7; v_call: TRBV11-2; clone_size: .; d_call: .
cdr3_aa: CASSLSASGIYEQYF; cdr3_nt: TGTGCCAGCAGCTTATCGGCCTCAGGGATCTACGAGCAGTACTTC; cdr3_length: 15; j_call: TRBJ2-7; v_call: TRBV13; clone_size: .; d_call: .
cdr3_aa: CASSQASGTTYNEQFF; cdr3_nt: TGTGCCAGCAGCCAAGCTAGCGGGACCACCTACAATGAGCAGTTCTTC; cdr3_length: 16; j_call: TRBJ2-1; v_call: TRBV14; clone_size: .; d_call: TRBD2